The source of this TCR beta chain is a study of regulatory T cells in long-lasting Graves disease. TCR beta libraries were built with iRepertoire HTBI primers and Arm-PCR of CDR3 regions. TCRdb recomputed calls from the multiplex PCR reads with MiXCR, one row per CDR3 protein. The sample includes 600,000 to 850,000 distinct CDR3 sequences, about 30% of them seen just once. The time point here: persistent/refractory GD, antithyroid drugs over 5 years with positive TRAb. Extracted PBMC RNA gave rise to the TCR library. The authors drew patients from an endocrinology department in Xi'an, China. Overall study results and limits: Persistent cases favored TRBV28, TRBJ1-2 and TRBJ2-5. Persistent Graves' patients possessed reduced TCR diversity relative to recently diagnosed ones. Having few samples may have compromised the accuracy.

Per the germline V gene, CDR1 is MDHEN and CDR2 is SYDVKM. The CDR3 is made up of 17 amino acids. V was clipped by 5 bases and J by 2 bases, with 21 bases between them. This clonotype appeared many times. No antigen is known for it. The J gene is TRBJ2-5, the V gene TRBV28, with TRBD1 as a possible D gene (6 bases). This TCR was sampled from a female donor with Graves disease. The material sequenced was peripheral blood mononuclear cells (PBMCs), taken when the disease was refractory, from a patient treated with antithyroid drugs. The CDR3 loop is CASSPDRPAREQETQYF. CDR3 coding DNA: TGTGCCAGCAGTCCCGACAGGCCGGCCCGAGAGCAAGAGACCCAGTACTTC.